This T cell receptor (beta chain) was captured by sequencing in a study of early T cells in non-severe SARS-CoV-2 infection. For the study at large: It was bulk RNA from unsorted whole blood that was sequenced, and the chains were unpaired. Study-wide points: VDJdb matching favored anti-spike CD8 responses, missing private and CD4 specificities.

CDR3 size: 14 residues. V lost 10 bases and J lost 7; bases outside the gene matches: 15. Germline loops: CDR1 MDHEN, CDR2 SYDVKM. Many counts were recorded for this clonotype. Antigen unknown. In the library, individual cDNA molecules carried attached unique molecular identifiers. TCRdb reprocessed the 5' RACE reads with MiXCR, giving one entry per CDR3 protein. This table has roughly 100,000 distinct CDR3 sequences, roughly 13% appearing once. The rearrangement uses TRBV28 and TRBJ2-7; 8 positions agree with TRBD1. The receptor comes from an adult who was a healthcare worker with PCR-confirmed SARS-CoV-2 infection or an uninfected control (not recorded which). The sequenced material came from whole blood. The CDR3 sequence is CATRESGQATEQYF. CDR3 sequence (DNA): TGTGCCACCCGAGAATCGGGACAGGCCACGGAGCAGTACTTC.